This entry lists 31 T cell receptor beta chains sequenced from one sample in a study of human T cells and chemical hapten exposure. Noted time point: pre-sensitization, week 0. Described treatment: therapeutic diphenylcyclopropenone sensitization with weekly scalp DPC. TCRdb independently ran MiXCR on the RACE reads; one entry per CDR3 protein. The data contain 270,000 or so distinct CDR3 sequences, approximately 7.5% of them singletons. The sample was whole blood, taken in connection with sensitization to the hapten diphenylcyclopropenone (DPC). Receptors were obtained from a man aged 18-30 years with alopecia areata. Some clones in this sample may be carry-over from other donors' samples.

This clonotype occurred a few times. The rearrangement joins TRBV10-3 to TRBJ2-3; perhaps D is TRBD1 or TRBD2 (5 bases each). In germline, CDR1 is ENHRY, CDR2 SYGVKD. The germline V and J ends were trimmed by 6 bases and 2 bases, with 15 bases remaining between them. The length of the CDR3 is 15 residues. In DNA, the CDR3 is TGTGCCATCAGGGGAGAGGGGTCATACACAGATACGCAGTATTTT. Protein: CAIRGEGSYTDTQYF.

This clonotype came up a few times. The chain links TRBV7-9 to TRBJ1-2; D is unresolved. Trimming cost V 5 bases and J 1 base, with 11 bases left between them. Germline CDR1 is SEHNR and CDR2 is FQNEAQ (reference sequence). This CDR3 contains 14 residues. CDR3 nucleotides: TGTGCCAGCAGCCGACTACAGAGTAACTATGGCTACACCTTC. Translation gives CASSRLQSNYGYTF.

This clonotype was recorded many times. V usage is TRBV6-1 and J usage is TRBJ2-7; D unresolved. The CDR3 runs to 13 residues. The V gene's germline CDR1 is MNHNS and CDR2 SASEGT. Deletions cut 6 bases from V and 0 bases from J, with 9 bases between. The CDR3 sequence: CASSPLSSYEQYV. In DNA, the CDR3 is TGTGCCAGCAGCCCCCTTAGCTCCTACGAGCAGTACGTC.

This clonotype was recorded many times. J is TRBJ2-1 and V is TRBV6-2 or TRBV6-3; 10 nucleotides agree with TRBD2. The CDR3 is made up of 15 amino acids. The trim removed 7 bases at V and 9 bases at J, leaving 12 bases unmatched. Germline V gene sequence: CDR1 MNHEY, CDR2 SVGEGT. CDR3 protein: CASKFQAGGPREQFF. The CDR3 DNA sequence: TGTGCCAGCAAATTCCAAGCGGGGGGGCCTCGTGAGCAGTTCTTC.

This clonotype was found many times. The genes are TRBV20-1 and TRBJ2-7, with D possibly matching TRBD2 (7 bases). CDR1 and CDR2 (germline): DFQATT, SNEGSKA (reference sequence). There are 14 residues in the CDR3. Trimming took 6 bases from V and 6 from J, leaving 21 bases between them. This chain's CDR3 is CSAIKTGRVIEQYF. The CDR3 nucleotides read TGCAGTGCCATCAAAACAGGGAGGGTGATCGAGCAGTACTTC.

The chain uses TRBV20-1 and TRBJ1-2; 7 positions agree with TRBD1. CDR1 DFQATT and CDR2 SNEGSKA come from the germline V gene (reference sequence). CDR3 length: 11 residues. V dropped 6 bases and J dropped 6; count of bases not matched to a gene: 4. CDR3 amino acids: CSADREDGYTF. CDR3 nucleotides: TGCAGTGCCGACAGGGAGGATGGCTACACCTTC.

This clonotype has a count of ten or more. The chain carries TRBV11-2 and TRBJ2-3; 8 bases are a match to TRBD2. The CDR3 contains 15 residues. The V segment lost 1 base and the J segment 4 bases; nucleotides outside the gene matches: 4. Germline values: CDR1 SGHAT, CDR2 FQNNGV. The CDR3 bases are TGTGCCAGCAGCTTAGGAGCGCGGGGGGCAGATACGCAGTATTTT. Translation: CASSLGARGADTQYF.

This clonotype has a count of ten or more. The V call is TRBV4-1, the J call TRBJ2-1, with unresolved D. V gave up 4 bases and J gave up 4 bases, with 8 bases separating them. CDR3 length: 13 amino acids. The germline gives CDR1 MGHRA, CDR2 YSYEKL. CDR3 sequence (DNA): TGCGCCAGCAGCCCTGGCCCATACAATGAGCAGTTCTTC. This gives the protein CASSPGPYNEQFF.

This chain links TRBV12-3 or TRBV12-4 with TRBJ2-5; 9 nucleotides match TRBD2. The V and J ends lost 3 bases and 4 bases, in that order; junction bases with no gene match: 9. This CDR3 is 16 amino acids long. The CDR3 coding sequence is TGTGCCAGCAGTTTCGGGCGGGGGGGCCTTTCAGAGACCCAGTACTTC. It translates to CASSFGRGGLSETQYF.

This clonotype has more than one count but fewer than ten. The rearrangement uses TRBV15 and TRBJ1-4; D is perhaps TRBD1 (6 bases). CDR1 is LNHNV and CDR2 is YYDKDF in the germline V gene (reference sequence). The CDR3 loop spans 14 amino acids. V shed 5 bases and J shed 5 bases, with 12 bases lying between them. CDR3 nucleotide sequence: TGTGCCACCAGCCGCGACAGGCAGAATGAAAAACTGTTTTTT. Its protein is CATSRDRQNEKLFF.

The sample holds a few counts of this clonotype. The V and J genes are TRBV3-1 and TRBJ1-5; D not certain. CDR1 LGHDT and CDR2 YNNKEL come from the germline V gene (reference sequence). The CDR3 is 12 residues long. The V gene lost 0 bases and the J gene lost 4 bases, with 1 base spanning the gap. The CDR3 region is CASSQENQPQHF. CDR3 nucleotides: TGTGCCAGCAGCCAAGAGAATCAGCCCCAGCATTTT.

The genes are TRBV20-1 and TRBJ1-1; D is unclear. Germline CDR1 is DFQATT and CDR2 is SNEGSKA (reference sequence). The germline V and J ends were trimmed by 1 base and 4 bases, with 16 bases remaining between them. The CDR3 loop spans 15 amino acids. The CDR3: CSARAGWGESTEAFF. In DNA, the CDR3 is TGCAGTGCTAGAGCCGGCTGGGGAGAGAGCACTGAAGCTTTCTTT.

This clonotype was recorded at least ten times. V gene TRBV7-9 combines with J gene TRBJ1-5; possible D gene TRBD1, 6 bases. The germline V gene encodes CDR1 SEHNR and CDR2 FQNEAQ (reference sequence). The V and J ends lost 5 bases and 2 bases respectively, with 10 bases between them. The CDR3 has 14 residues. The chain's CDR3 is CASSPDSRNQPQHF. For the CDR3, the DNA is TGTGCCAGCAGCCCGGACAGCCGCAATCAGCCCCAGCATTTT.

This clonotype was found many times. V is TRBV10-2 and J is TRBJ2-4; D call uncertain. The V end was cut by 8 bases, the J end by 1 base, with 12 bases between. This CDR3 is built from 14 residues. The germline CDR1 and CDR2 sequences are WSHSY and SAAADI. The CDR3 is CASRSAVAKNIQYF. CDR3 sequence (DNA): TGCGCCAGCCGGTCGGCGGTGGCCAAAAACATTCAGTACTTC.

This clonotype was detected many times. The chain joins TRBV27 to TRBJ1-2, with 7 bases fitting TRBD1. The germline gives CDR1 MNHEY, CDR2 SMNVEV (reference sequence). This CDR3 is 14 amino acids long. V gave up 3 bases and J gave up 4 bases; unmatched junction bases: 5. CDR3 sequence (DNA): TGTGCCAGCAGTTTCTTACAGGGGCGCTATGGCTACACCTTC. Amino acids: CASSFLQGRYGYTF.

In this sample, this clonotype turned up many times. The J gene is TRBJ1-1, the V gene TRBV6-1; D possibly corresponds to TRBD1 (6 bases). From germline, CDR1 is MNHNS and CDR2 SASEGT. The CDR3 is 13 amino acids. V was pared by 4 bases and J by 4 bases, with 10 bases between. The CDR3 spells CASSVRGATEAFF. The DNA for the CDR3 is TGTGCCAGCAGTGTCCGGGGGGCCACTGAAGCTTTCTTT.

With regard to this clonotype: With a much larger clone just one base away, this may be a read error. The chain has TRBV28 and TRBJ1-6, with no clear D. V gave up 5 bases and J gave up 1 base, with 12 bases separating them. The CDR3 runs to 16 residues. Per germline, CDR1 MDHEN and CDR2 SYDVKM. CDR3 residues: CASSRHTASYNSPLHF. CDR3 nucleotide sequence: TGTGCCAGCAGTCGTCATACAGCTTCCTATAATTCACCCCTCCACTTT.

The chain combines TRBV20-1 with TRBJ2-5; 13 bases fit TRBD2. Germline V gene lookup returns CDR1 DFQATT and CDR2 SNEGSKA (reference sequence). The V and J ends lost 5 bases and 1 base, in that order; junction bases with no gene match: 1. The CDR3 totals 14 residues. The CDR3 DNA is TGCAGTGCTGGACTAGCGGGGGCCCAAGAGACCCAGTACTTC. Residues: CSAGLAGAQETQYF.

The chain has TRBV7-2 and TRBJ1-1; a possible D gene is TRBD1 (5 bases). CDR3 length equals 14 residues. From germline, CDR1 is SGHTA and CDR2 FQGNSA. Trimming cost V 2 bases and J 5 bases, with 12 bases left between them. The CDR3 nucleotides read TGTGCCAGCAGCTTAAGCTTGGGGGGAACTGAAGCTTTCTTT. Its translation is CASSLSLGGTEAFF.

This clonotype was recorded a few times. The CDR3 nucleotides are TGTGCCAGCAGCCCCCCGGGGCAGGGGGCGTTTGAGCAGTACTTC. It is translated as CASSPPGQGAFEQYF. The J gene is TRBJ2-7, the V gene TRBV7-2, with 8 bases aligning to TRBD1. Germline CDR1 and CDR2: SGHTA and FQGNSA. The CDR3 spans 15 residues. V lost 5 bases, J lost 7 bases, and 13 bases stayed unmatched.

The V gene is TRBV6-1, the J gene TRBJ1-1; tentatively, D is TRBD1 (6 bases). The CDR3 spans 13 residues. Germline CDR1 reads MNHNS; CDR2 reads SASEGT. V gave up 6 bases and J gave up 3 bases, with 11 bases separating them. In DNA form, the CDR3 reads TGTGCCAGCAGGCCGACAGGCCACACTGAAGCTTTCTTT. Protein sequence: CASRPTGHTEAFF.

This sequence joins TRBV5-1 and TRBJ1-1; the match to TRBD1 covers 9 bases. Germline V gene data show CDR1 as SGHRS and CDR2 as YFSETQ. J lost 7 bases, V lost 5 bases, and 9 bases had no gene match. CDR3 length equals 14 residues. The CDR3 protein is CASSPRDRAIEAFF. CDR3 nucleotide sequence: TGCGCCAGCAGTCCGAGGGACAGGGCAATTGAAGCTTTCTTT.

The chain is built from TRBV6-5 and TRBJ2-6; D might be TRBD1 (5 bases). Germline V gives CDR1 MNHEY, CDR2 SVGAGI. V lost 2 bases and J lost 0, with 8 bases in between. There are 16 residues in the CDR3. CDR3 sequence reads: CASSYNRGSGANVLTF. The CDR3 nucleotides are TGTGCCAGCAGTTACAATAGGGGCTCTGGGGCCAACGTCCTGACTTTC.

The sample holds many counts of this clonotype. V gene TRBV5-5 combines with J gene TRBJ2-6, with D possibly being TRBD1 (5 bases). Trimming removed 1 base at V and 2 bases at J, with 7 bases between. The germline V gene has CDR1 SGHKS and CDR2 YYEKEE (reference sequence). This CDR3 is built from 15 residues. The CDR3 spells CASSLWGAGANVLTF. CDR3 bases: TGTGCCAGCAGCTTGTGGGGCGCTGGGGCCAACGTCCTGACTTTC. Drawing the rest from reference TRBV5-5 and TRBJ2-6, the complete variable domain is DAGVTQSPTHLIKTRGQQVTLRCSPISGHKSVSWYQQVLGQGPQFIFQYYEKEERGRGNFPDRFSARQFPNYSSELNVNALLLGDSALYLCASSLWGAGANVLTFGAGSRLTVL.

Only a few counts were recorded for this clonotype. The V call is TRBV4-1, the J call TRBJ2-1, with D tentatively TRBD1 (5 bases). The CDR3 is 16 residues long. Deletions cut 1 base from V and 3 bases from J, with 13 bases between. CDR1 is MGHRA, CDR2 YSYEKL, per germline. DNA for the CDR3: TGCGCCAGCAGCCAAGTTTTGGACAAAATCTACAATGAGCAGTTCTTC. It yields the protein CASSQVLDKIYNEQFF.

Only a few counts were recorded for this clonotype. The chain has TRBV6-4 and TRBJ2-1; 10 nucleotides agree with TRBD1. This CDR3 comprises 13 residues. CDR1 is MRHNA and CDR2 is SNTAGT in the germline V gene. The V gene end was trimmed by 5 bases and the J gene end by 8 bases; junction bases not matched to a gene: 3. The CDR3 region has the DNA TGTGCCAGCAGTCGGGACAGGGGACATGAGCAGTTCTTC. Its translation is CASSRDRGHEQFF.

The rearrangement joins TRBV7-3 to TRBJ2-1; 11 nucleotides match TRBD2. V dropped 5 bases and J dropped 8; count of bases not matched to a gene: 17. Germline lookup yields CDR1 SGHTA and CDR2 FQGTGA. This CDR3 region has 18 residues. The CDR3 DNA reads TGTGCCAGCAGCGAATCCCATTATAGCGGGGGGGCCCTCGATGAGCAGTTCTTC. It specifies CASSESHYSGGALDEQFF.

This clonotype occurred many times. The rearrangement links TRBV28 to TRBJ2-4; the match to TRBD2 covers 13 bases. This CDR3 region has 17 residues. CDR1 is MDHEN and CDR2 is SYDVKM in the germline V gene. The V segment lost 3 bases and the J segment 0 bases; nucleotides outside the gene matches: 2. CDR3 bases: TGTGCCAGCAGTTTGGGACTAGCGGGGCTAGCCAAAAACATTCAGTACTTC. Translated, it gives CASSLGLAGLAKNIQYF.

This clonotype was seen more than once but under ten times. The chain employs TRBV7-2 and TRBJ2-3; TRBD1 is a possible D gene (5 bases). Germline V CDR1 and CDR2: SGHTA, FQGNSA. V was clipped by 5 bases and J by 4 bases, with 13 bases between them. The CDR3 totals 14 residues. CDR3: CASSPQGAADTQYF. CDR3 sequence (DNA): TGTGCCAGCAGCCCACAAGGGGCCGCAGATACGCAGTATTTT.

This clonotype was counted between two and nine times. V gene TRBV27 combines with J gene TRBJ1-2; D is uncertain. The V and J ends lost 3 bases and 3 bases respectively, with 14 bases between them. CDR3 length equals 15 residues. The germline V gene has CDR1 MNHEY and CDR2 SMNVEV (reference sequence). In DNA, the CDR3 is TGTGCCAGCAGTTTTTGGGGAAAGGGCGACTATGGCTACACCTTC. Translated: CASSFWGKGDYGYTF.

Many counts were recorded for this clonotype. The V and J genes are TRBV7-2 and TRBJ2-3, with 9 bases fitting TRBD2. The CDR3 spans 16 residues. Germline assignment: CDR1 SGHTA and CDR2 FQGNSA. Unmatched junction bases numbered 7, after V lost 5 bases and J lost 1 base. In DNA form, the CDR3 reads TGTGCCAGCAGCGAAGCGGGGGGTACTGGCACAGATACGCAGTATTTT. Its translation: CASSEAGGTGTDTQYF.